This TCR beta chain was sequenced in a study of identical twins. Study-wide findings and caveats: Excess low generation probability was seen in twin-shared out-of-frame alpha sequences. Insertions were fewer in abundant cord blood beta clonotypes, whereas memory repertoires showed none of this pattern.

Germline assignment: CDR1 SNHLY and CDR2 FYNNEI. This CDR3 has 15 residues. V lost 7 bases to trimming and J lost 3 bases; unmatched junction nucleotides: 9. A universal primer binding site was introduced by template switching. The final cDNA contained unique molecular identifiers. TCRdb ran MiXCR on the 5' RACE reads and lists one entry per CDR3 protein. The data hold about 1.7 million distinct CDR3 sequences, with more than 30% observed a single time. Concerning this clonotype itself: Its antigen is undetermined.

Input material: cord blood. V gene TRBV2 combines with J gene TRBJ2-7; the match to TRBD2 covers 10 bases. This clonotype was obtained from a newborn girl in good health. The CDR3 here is CASNLWTSGLYEQYF. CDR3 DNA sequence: TGTGCCAGCAACTTGTGGACTAGCGGACTCTACGAGCAGTACTTC. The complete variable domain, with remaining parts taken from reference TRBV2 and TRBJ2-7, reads EPEVTQTPSHQVTQMGQEVILRCVPISNHLYFYWYRQILGQKVEFLVSFYNNEISEKSEIFDDQFSVERPDGSNFTLKIRSTKLEDSAMYFCASNLWTSGLYEQYFGPGTRLTVT.